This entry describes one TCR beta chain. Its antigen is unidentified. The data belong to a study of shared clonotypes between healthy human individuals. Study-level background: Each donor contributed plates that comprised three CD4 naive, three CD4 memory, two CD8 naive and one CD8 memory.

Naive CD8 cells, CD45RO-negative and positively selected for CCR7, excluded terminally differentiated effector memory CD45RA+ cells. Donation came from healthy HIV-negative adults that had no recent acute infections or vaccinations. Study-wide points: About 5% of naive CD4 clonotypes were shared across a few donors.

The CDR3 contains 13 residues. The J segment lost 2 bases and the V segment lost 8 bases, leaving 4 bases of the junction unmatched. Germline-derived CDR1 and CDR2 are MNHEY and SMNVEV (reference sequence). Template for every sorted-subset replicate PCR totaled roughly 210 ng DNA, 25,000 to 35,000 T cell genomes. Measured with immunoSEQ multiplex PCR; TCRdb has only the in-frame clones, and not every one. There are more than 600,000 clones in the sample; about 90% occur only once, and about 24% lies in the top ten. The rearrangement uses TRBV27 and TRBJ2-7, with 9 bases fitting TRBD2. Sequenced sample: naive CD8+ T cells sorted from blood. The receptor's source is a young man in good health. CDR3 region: CASGSGSTYEQYF. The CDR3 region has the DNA TGTGCCAGCGGTAGCGGGAGCACCTACGAGCAGTACTTC.